These 9 T cell receptor beta chains share one sample of origin, sequenced in a study of radiotherapy plus CTLA-4 blockade in lung cancer. Generated by immunoSEQ multiplex PCR, the TCRdb table keeps only in-frame clones and is missing some. The table lists under 55,000 clones, roughly 80% of them singletons. The sample here was peripheral blood, taken from a patient treated with radiotherapy plus ipilimumab. Receptors originate from a human donor with non-small cell lung cancer who had stable disease on radiotherapy plus ipilimumab.

Here the CDR3 reads CRGGRSYEQYF. As DNA, the CDR3 is TGCAGGGGGGGGCGGTCCTACGAGCAGTACTTC. V usage is TRBV20-1 and J usage is TRBJ2-7; possible D gene TRBD2, 7 bases. This CDR3 has 11 residues. The germline V gene has CDR1 DFQATT and CDR2 SNEGSKA (reference sequence).

The chain joins TRBV27 to TRBJ1-4, with a tentative D call TRBD1 (5 bases). Germline V gene sequence: CDR1 MNHEY, CDR2 SMNVEV (reference sequence). V lost 0 bases, J lost 7 bases, and 12 bases lay in between. CDR3 length: 15 residues. CDR3 amino acids: CASSLSQGAGEKLFF. DNA for the CDR3: TGTGCCAGCAGTTTATCGCAAGGGGCCGGTGAAAAACTGTTTTTT.

This clone was observed a few times. This chain uses TRBV5-1 with TRBJ1-1; 7 nucleotides line up with TRBD1. Germline V gives CDR1 SGHRS, CDR2 YFSETQ. The CDR3 loop spans 14 amino acids. V was clipped by 2 bases and J by 3 bases; unmatched bases: 4. In DNA form, the CDR3 reads TGCGCCAGCAGCTTTCGGCAGGGGGACACTGAAGCTTTCTTT. Protein: CASSFRQGDTEAFF.

The CDR3 coding sequence is TGTGCCAGCAGCGTACAGGGAAGGGAGCGGCCCCAGCATTTT. This codes for CASSVQGRERPQHF. This chain connects TRBV28 to TRBJ1-5, with a possible D match to TRBD1 (6 bases). From germline, CDR1 is MDHEN and CDR2 SYDVKM. Trimming left V 6 bases short and J 9 bases short, with 18 bases between. The CDR3 sequence is 14 residues long. The full variable domain, its missing parts supplied by reference TRBV28 and TRBJ1-5, is DVKVTQSSRYLVKRTGEKVFLECVQDMDHENMFWYRQDPGLGLRLIYFSYDVKMKEKGDIPEGYSVSREKKERFSLILESASTNQTSMYLCASSVQGRERPQHFGDGTRLSIL.

J is TRBJ2-2 and V is TRBV7-3, with 7 bases that match TRBD2. V was pared by 5 bases and J by 7 bases, with 10 bases of the junction left unmatched. CDR3 length equals 15 residues. Germline V gene data show CDR1 as SGHTA and CDR2 as FQGTGA. The CDR3 coding sequence is TGTGCCAGCAGCGTAAGCGGGATCGGGGACGGGGAGCTGTTTTTT. This codes for CASSVSGIGDGELFF.

The CDR3 DNA sequence: TGCAGCGCCGGGGACACTAACTATGGCTACACCTTC. It encodes CSAGDTNYGYTF. The chain joins TRBV29-1 to TRBJ1-2, with D possibly matching TRBD1 (6 bases). The V end was cut by 7 bases, the J end by 0 bases, with 9 bases between. There are 12 residues in the CDR3. Per germline, CDR1 SQVTM and CDR2 ANQGSEA.

This chain connects TRBV7-9 to TRBJ2-1; 13 nucleotides align to TRBD2. The germline V gene encodes CDR1 SEHNR and CDR2 FQNEAQ (reference sequence). The CDR3 runs 15 residues. V gave up 3 bases and J gave up 5 bases; unmatched junction bases: 1. CDR3 DNA: TGTGCCAGCAGCTTTGGGACTAGCGGGAACAATGAGCAGTTCTTC. Translation gives CASSFGTSGNNEQFF.

The chain has TRBV5-5 and TRBJ1-5, with 10 bases aligning to TRBD1. The J segment lost 2 bases and the V segment lost 4 bases, leaving 3 bases of the junction unmatched. The germline gives CDR1 SGHKS, CDR2 YYEKEE (reference sequence). This CDR3 is built from 15 residues. The CDR3 DNA is TGTGCCAGCAGCCTCGGGACAGGGGGCAATCAGCCCCAGCATTTT. This encodes CASSLGTGGNQPQHF.

The chain combines TRBV5-1 with TRBJ2-7, with TRBD1 matching over 7 bases. With 4 bases clipped from V and 3 bases from J, the junction kept 7 bases outside the gene matches. Germline V gene lookup returns CDR1 SGHRS and CDR2 YFSETQ. The CDR3 has 14 residues. CDR3 sequence (DNA): TGCGCCAGCAGCGAGGGGCCAGGGGGCTACGAGCAGTACTTC. Protein sequence: CASSEGPGGYEQYF.